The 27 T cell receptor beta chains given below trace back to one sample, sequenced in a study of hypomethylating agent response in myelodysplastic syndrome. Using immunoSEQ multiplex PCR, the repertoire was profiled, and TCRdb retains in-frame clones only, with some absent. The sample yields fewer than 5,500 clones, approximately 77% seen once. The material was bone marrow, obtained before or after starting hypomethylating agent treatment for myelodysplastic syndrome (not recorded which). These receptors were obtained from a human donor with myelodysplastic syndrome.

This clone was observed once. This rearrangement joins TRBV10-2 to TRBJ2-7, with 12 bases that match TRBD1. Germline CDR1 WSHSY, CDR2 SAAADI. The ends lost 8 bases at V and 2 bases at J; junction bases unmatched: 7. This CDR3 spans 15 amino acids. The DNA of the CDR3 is TGCGCCAGCCGCCCAGGGACAGGGGGCCCCTACGAGCAGTACTTC. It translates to CASRPGTGGPYEQYF.

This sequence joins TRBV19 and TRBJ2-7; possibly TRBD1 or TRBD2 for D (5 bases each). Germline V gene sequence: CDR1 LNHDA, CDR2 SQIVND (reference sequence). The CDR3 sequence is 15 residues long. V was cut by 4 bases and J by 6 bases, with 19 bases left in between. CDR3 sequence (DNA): TGTGCCAGTAGTACAGGGACGGACCACCCTCTCGAGCAGTACTTC. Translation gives CASSTGTDHPLEQYF. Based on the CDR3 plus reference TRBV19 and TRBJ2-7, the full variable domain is DGGITQSPKYLFRKEGQNVTLSCEQNLNHDAMYWYRQDPGQGLRLIYYSQIVNDFQKGDIAEGYSVSREKKESFPLTVTSAQKNPTAFYLCASSTGTDHPLEQYFGPGTRLTVT.

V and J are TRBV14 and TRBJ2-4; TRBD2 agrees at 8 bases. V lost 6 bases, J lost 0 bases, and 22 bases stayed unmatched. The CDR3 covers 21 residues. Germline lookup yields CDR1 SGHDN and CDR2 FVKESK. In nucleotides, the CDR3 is TGTGCCAGCAGTCCAAGTTGGACGGGACTAGATTTAACCGTAGCCAAAAACATTCAGTACTTC. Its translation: CASSPSWTGLDLTVAKNIQYF. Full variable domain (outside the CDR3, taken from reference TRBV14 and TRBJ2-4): EAGVTQFPSHSVIEKGQTVTLRCDPISGHDNLYWYRRVMGKEIKFLLHFVKESKQDESGMPNNRFLAERTGGTYSTLKVQPAELEDSGVYFCASSPSWTGLDLTVAKNIQYFGAGTRLSVL.

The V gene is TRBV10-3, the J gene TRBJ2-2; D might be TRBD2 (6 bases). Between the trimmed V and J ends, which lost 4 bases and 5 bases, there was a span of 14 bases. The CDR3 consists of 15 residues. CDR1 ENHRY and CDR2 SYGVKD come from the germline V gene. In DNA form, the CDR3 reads TGTGCCATCAGTGGGGGACTCGGTGAAACCGGGGAGCTGTTTTTT. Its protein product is CAISGGLGETGELFF.

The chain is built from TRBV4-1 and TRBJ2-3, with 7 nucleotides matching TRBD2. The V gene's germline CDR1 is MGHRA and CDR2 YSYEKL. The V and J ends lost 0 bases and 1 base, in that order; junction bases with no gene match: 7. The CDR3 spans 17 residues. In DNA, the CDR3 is TGCGCCAGCAGCCAAGATAGGGGAGGGTTTGGCACAGATACGCAGTATTTT. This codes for CASSQDRGGFGTDTQYF.

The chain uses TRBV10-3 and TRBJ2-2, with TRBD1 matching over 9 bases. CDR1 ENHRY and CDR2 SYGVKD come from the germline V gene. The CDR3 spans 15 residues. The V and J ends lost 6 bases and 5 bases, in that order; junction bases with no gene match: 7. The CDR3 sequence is CAISAGTGYTGELFF. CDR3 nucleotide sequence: TGTGCCATCAGCGCCGGGACAGGGTATACCGGGGAGCTGTTTTTT.

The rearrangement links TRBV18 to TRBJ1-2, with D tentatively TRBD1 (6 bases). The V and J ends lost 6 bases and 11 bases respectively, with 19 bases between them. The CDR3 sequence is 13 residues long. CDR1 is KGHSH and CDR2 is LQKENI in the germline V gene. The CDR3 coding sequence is TGTGCCAGCTCTTATGAGGGGGTCGCTGGATACACCTTC. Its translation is CASSYEGVAGYTF.

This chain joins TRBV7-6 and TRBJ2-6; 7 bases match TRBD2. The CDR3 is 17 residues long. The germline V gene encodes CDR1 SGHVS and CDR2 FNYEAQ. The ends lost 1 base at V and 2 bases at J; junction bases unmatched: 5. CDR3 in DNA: TGTGCCAGCAGCTTAGTTTGGGGGGGGACTGGGGCCAACGTCCTGACTTTC. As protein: CASSLVWGGTGANVLTF.

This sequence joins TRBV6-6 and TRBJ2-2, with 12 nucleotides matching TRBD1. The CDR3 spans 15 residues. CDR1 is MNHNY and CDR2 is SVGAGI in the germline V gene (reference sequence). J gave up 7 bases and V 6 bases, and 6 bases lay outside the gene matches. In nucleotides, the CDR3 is TGTGCCAGCAGGGGGACAGGGGGCTCTGGCGGGGAGCTGTTTTTT. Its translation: CASRGTGGSGGELFF.

The CDR3 nucleotides are TGCGCCAGCAGCTTGCGGCCCGATAGCAATCAGCCCCAGCATTTT. This gives the protein CASSLRPDSNQPQHF. The rearrangement joins TRBV5-1 to TRBJ1-5; no clear D. CDR1 and CDR2 from the germline V gene are SGHRS and YFSETQ. Trimming left V 1 base short and J 0 bases short, with 8 bases between. CDR3 length: 15 residues.

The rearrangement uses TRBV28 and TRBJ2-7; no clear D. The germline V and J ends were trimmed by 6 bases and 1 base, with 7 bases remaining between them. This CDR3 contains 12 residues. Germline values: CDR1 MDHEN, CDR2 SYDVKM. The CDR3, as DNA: TGTGCCAGCAGAACCCTTTCCTACGAGCAGTACTTC. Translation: CASRTLSYEQYF.

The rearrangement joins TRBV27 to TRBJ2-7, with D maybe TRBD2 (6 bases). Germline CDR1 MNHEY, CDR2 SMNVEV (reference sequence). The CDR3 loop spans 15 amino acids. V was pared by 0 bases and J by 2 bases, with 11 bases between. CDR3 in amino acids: CASSLSGTRTYEQYF. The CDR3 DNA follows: TGTGCCAGCAGTTTATCCGGGACTCGGACCTACGAGCAGTACTTC.

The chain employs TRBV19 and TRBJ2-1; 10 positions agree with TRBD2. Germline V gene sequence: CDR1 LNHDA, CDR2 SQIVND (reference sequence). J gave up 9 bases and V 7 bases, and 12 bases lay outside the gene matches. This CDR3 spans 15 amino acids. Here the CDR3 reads CASNALAGVKGEQFF. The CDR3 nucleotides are TGTGCCAGTAATGCTCTAGCGGGAGTTAAGGGTGAGCAGTTCTTC.

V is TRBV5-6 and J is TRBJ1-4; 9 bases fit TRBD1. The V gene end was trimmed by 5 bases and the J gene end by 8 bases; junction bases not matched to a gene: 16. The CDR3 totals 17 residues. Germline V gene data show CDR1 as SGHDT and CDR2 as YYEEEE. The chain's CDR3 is CASRQLGQGRGREKLFF. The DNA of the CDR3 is TGTGCCAGCAGGCAGCTGGGACAGGGAAGGGGTCGCGAAAAACTGTTTTTT.

CDR3 sequence (DNA): TGTGCCAGCAGCTCTGGGACAGGGTTCCTTACAGATACGCAGTATTTT. This translates into CASSSGTGFLTDTQYF. This rearrangement joins TRBV5-5 to TRBJ2-3; 9 positions match TRBD1. Unmatched junction bases numbered 8, after V lost 3 bases and J lost 3 bases. The CDR3 covers 16 residues. Germline CDR1 is SGHKS and CDR2 is YYEKEE (reference sequence).

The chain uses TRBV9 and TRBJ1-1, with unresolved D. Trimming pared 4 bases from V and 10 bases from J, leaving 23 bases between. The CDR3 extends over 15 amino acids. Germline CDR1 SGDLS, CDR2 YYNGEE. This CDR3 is CASSTPRRTDKGAFF. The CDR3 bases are TGTGCCAGCAGCACCCCCAGAAGGACGGATAAGGGAGCTTTCTTT.

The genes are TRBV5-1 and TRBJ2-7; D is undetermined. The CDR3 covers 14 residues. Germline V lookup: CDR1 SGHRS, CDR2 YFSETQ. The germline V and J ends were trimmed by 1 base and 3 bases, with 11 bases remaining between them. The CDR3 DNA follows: TGCGCCAGCAGCTTGACCCCCAGTCGCTACGAGCAGTACTTC. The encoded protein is CASSLTPSRYEQYF.

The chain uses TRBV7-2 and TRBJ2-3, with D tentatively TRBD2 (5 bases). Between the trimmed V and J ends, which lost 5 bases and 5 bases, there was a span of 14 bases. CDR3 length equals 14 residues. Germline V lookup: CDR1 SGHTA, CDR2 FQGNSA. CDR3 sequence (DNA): TGTGCCAGCAGCCCCCCCCTCAGCGGAGATACGCAGTATTTT. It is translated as CASSPPLSGDTQYF.

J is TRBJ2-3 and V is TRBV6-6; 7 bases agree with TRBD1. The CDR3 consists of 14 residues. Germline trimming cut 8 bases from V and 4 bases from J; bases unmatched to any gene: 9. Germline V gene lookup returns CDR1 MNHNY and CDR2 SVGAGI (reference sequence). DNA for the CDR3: TGTGCCAGCGGCAAGAGGGGGCCCCCAGATACGCAGTATTTT. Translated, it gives CASGKRGPPDTQYF.

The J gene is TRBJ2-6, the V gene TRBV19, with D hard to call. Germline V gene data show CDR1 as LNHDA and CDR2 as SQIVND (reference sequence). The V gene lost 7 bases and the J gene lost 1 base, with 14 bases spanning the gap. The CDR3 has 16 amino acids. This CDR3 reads CASMPGLRSGANVLTF. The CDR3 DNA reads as TGTGCCAGTATGCCGGGCTTGCGGTCTGGGGCCAACGTCCTGACTTTC.

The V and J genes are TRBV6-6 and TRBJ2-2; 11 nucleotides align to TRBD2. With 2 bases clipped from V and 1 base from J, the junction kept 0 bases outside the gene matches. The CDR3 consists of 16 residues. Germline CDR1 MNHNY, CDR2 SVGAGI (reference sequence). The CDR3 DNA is TGTGCCAGCAGTTACGGACTAGCGGGGAACACCGGGGAGCTGTTTTTT. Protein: CASSYGLAGNTGELFF.

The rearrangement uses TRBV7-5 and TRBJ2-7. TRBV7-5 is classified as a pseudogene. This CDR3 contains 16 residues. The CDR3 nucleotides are TGTGCCAGCAGCCTAGGGGGGGGCTCGACAGGGCCCGAGCAGTACTTC. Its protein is CASSLGGGSTGPEQYF.

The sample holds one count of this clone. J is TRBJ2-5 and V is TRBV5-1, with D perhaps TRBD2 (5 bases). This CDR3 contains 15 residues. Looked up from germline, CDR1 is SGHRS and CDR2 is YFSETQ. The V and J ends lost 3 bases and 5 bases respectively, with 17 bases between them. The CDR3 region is CASSSEGPGLETQYF. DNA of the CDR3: TGCGCCAGCAGCTCCGAAGGACCGGGGTTGGAGACCCAGTACTTC.

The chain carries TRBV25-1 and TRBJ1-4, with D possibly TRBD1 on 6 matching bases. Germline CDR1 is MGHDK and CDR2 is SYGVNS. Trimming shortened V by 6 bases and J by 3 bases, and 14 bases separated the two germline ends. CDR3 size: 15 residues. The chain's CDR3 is CASRLGGTPNEKLFF. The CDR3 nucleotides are TGTGCCAGCAGGCTTGGGGGGACACCTAATGAAAAACTGTTTTTT.

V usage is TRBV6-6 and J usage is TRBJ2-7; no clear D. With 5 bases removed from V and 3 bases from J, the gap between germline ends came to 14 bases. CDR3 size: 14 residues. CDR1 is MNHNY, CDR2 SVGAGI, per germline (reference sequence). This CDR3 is CASSQTRSIYEQYF. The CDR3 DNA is TGTGCCAGCAGTCAGACGCGGAGCATCTACGAGCAGTACTTC.

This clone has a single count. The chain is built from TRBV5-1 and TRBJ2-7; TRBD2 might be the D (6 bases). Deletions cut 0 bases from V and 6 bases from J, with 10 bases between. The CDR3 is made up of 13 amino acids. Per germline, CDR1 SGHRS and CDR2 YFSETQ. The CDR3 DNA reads TGCGCCAGCAGCTTGGACTTGGGACTCGAGCAGTACTTC. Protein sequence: CASSLDLGLEQYF.

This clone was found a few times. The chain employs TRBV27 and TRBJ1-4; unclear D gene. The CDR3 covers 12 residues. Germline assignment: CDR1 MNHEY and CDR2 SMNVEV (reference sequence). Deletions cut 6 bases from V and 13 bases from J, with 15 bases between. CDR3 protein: CASRDGARRLFF. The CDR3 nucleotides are TGTGCCAGCAGGGACGGTGCCAGACGACTGTTTTTT. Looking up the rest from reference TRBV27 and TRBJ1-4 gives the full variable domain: EAQVTQNPRYLITVTGKKLTVTCSQNMNHEYMSWYRQDPGLGLRQIYYSMNVEVTDKGDVPEGYKVSRKEKRNFPLILESPSPNQTSLYFCASRDGARRLFFGSGTQLSVL.